Described below is a single TCR beta chain sequence and its context. V was pared by 0 bases and J by 7 bases, with 8 bases of the junction left unmatched. Germline V lookup: CDR1 LNHNV, CDR2 YYDKDF (reference sequence). CDR3 length: 16 residues. TCRdb fed the reads into MiXCR, producing one record per CDR3 protein. The table lists 75,000 to 100,000 distinct CDR3 sequences, 25% to 40% of them singletons. These data belong to a study of type 1 regulatory T cells. Study background: This in vitro CD4 product, T-allo10, is enriched for Tr1 cells and alloantigen-specific.

Sequenced input: CD4+ T cells, either the whole sample or a sorted fraction (not recorded which). The chain couples TRBV15 to TRBJ2-2, with 7 positions matching TRBD2. The clonotype comes from a human donor in good health. For the CDR3, the DNA is TGTGCCACCAGCAGAGATAACGCGGGGGTTGGCGGGGAGCTGTTTTTT. Its translation: CATSRDNAGVGGELFF. Variable domain in full (rest from reference TRBV15 and TRBJ2-2): DAMVIQNPRYQVTQFGKPVTLSCSQTLNHNVMYWYQQKSSQAPKLLFHYYDKDFNNEADTPDNFQSRRPNTSFCFLDIRSPGLGDTAMYLCATSRDNAGVGGELFFGEGSRLTVL.